Presented here are 18 T cell receptor beta chains from one specimen sequenced in a study of early stage breast cancer tumors. The assay was immunoSEQ multiplex PCR, and TCRdb's table has in-frame clones only and misses some. This table holds 45,000 to 60,000 clones, around nine tenths found once. Specimen: blood. Receptors were obtained from a person in their 70s with breast cancer.

The genes are TRBV5-1 and TRBJ2-6; 11 bases are shared with TRBD1. The J segment lost 3 bases and the V segment lost 1 base, leaving 6 bases of the junction unmatched. The length of the CDR3 is 18 residues. Germline V gives CDR1 SGHRS, CDR2 YFSETQ. The CDR3 reads CASSLSGQGAFGANVLTF. The CDR3 DNA is TGCGCCAGCAGCTTGAGCGGACAGGGGGCTTTTGGGGCCAACGTCCTGACTTTC.

CDR3 sequence: CAWSISRQAYEQYF. CDR3 DNA sequence: TGTGCCTGGAGTATCTCCCGACAGGCCTACGAGCAGTACTTC. The rearrangement links TRBV30 to TRBJ2-7; a possible D gene is TRBD1 (6 bases). The CDR3 contains 14 residues. From germline, CDR1 is GTSNPN and CDR2 SVGIG (reference sequence). V dropped 2 bases and J dropped 2 bases, with 13 bases sitting between them. The full variable domain, completed using reference TRBV30 and TRBJ2-7, is SQTIHQWPATLVQPVGSPLSLECTVEGTSNPNLYWYRQAAGRGLQLLFYSVGIGQISSEVPQNLSASRPQDRQFILSSKKLLLSDSGFYLCAWSISRQAYEQYFGPGTRLTVT.

The gene calls are TRBV9 and TRBJ2-3; TRBD2 agrees at 14 bases. This CDR3 has 16 amino acids. With 0 bases clipped from V and 4 bases from J, the junction kept 1 base outside the gene matches. The germline gives CDR1 SGDLS, CDR2 YYNGEE. The chain's CDR3 is CASSVGGLAGADTQYF. The CDR3 nucleotides read TGTGCCAGCAGCGTAGGGGGACTAGCGGGGGCAGATACGCAGTATTTT.

V and J are TRBV2 and TRBJ2-5; the match to TRBD2 covers 12 bases. This CDR3 spans 15 amino acids. CDR1 is SNHLY and CDR2 is FYNNEI in the germline V gene. V was clipped by 2 bases and J by 9 bases; unmatched bases: 7. In DNA, the CDR3 is TGTGCCAGCAGTGAAACCGGACTAGCGGGGAGACCCCAGTACTTC. This translates into CASSETGLAGRPQYF.

The V call is TRBV7-7, the J call TRBJ1-1, with TRBD1 identical over 9 bases. The CDR3 is 13 amino acids. Germline assignment: CDR1 SSHAT and CDR2 FNYEAQ (reference sequence). Trimming removed 5 bases from V and 5 bases from J; junction bases left unmatched: 3. The CDR3 region is CASSPGQGTEAFF. In nucleotides, the CDR3 is TGTGCCAGCAGCCCTGGACAGGGGACTGAAGCTTTCTTT.

CDR3 protein: CASSLARGGHKMNTEAFF. The CDR3 DNA reads TGTGCCAGCAGCTTAGCGAGAGGTGGACACAAGATGAACACTGAAGCTTTCTTT. This chain joins TRBV7-9 and TRBJ1-1; the D gene is possibly TRBD1 (5 bases). Germline values: CDR1 SEHNR, CDR2 FQNEAQ (reference sequence). The CDR3 totals 18 residues. V dropped 0 bases and J dropped 0 bases, with 17 bases sitting between them. The complete variable domain, with remaining parts taken from reference TRBV7-9 and TRBJ1-1, reads DTGVSQNPRHKITKRGQNVTFRCDPISEHNRLYWYRQTLGQGPEFLTYFQNEAQLEKSRLLSDRFSAERPKGSFSTLEIQRTEQGDSAMYLCASSLARGGHKMNTEAFFGQGTRLTVV.

The rearrangement uses TRBV27 and TRBJ2-7; 7 bases align to TRBD1. Germline CDR1 reads MNHEY; CDR2 reads SMNVEV (reference sequence). V trimming: 5 bases; J trimming: 4 bases; junction bases outside the gene matches: 8. This CDR3 has 14 residues. For the CDR3, the DNA is TGTGCCAGCAGTGTCCGGGACAGAGGATACGAGCAGTACTTC. It yields the protein CASSVRDRGYEQYF.

The chain recombines TRBV6-5 with TRBJ2-3; TRBD2 agrees at 7 bases. This CDR3 contains 16 residues. Losses at the gene ends were 0 bases for V and 0 bases for J; bases not matched to a gene: 3. The V gene's germline CDR1 is MNHEY and CDR2 SVGAGI. Here the CDR3 reads CASSYSWEGSTDTQYF. The CDR3 DNA sequence: TGTGCCAGCAGTTACTCGTGGGAGGGGAGCACAGATACGCAGTATTTT.

The CDR3 sequence is CASSEAETGSYEQYF. The DNA for the CDR3 is TGTGCCAGCAGTGAAGCGGAGACAGGCTCCTACGAGCAGTACTTC. This sequence joins TRBV2 and TRBJ2-7; D might be TRBD1 (6 bases). The CDR3 extends over 15 amino acids. The germline gives CDR1 SNHLY, CDR2 FYNNEI. The V and J ends lost 0 bases and 0 bases respectively, with 9 bases between them.

CDR3 nucleotide sequence: TGTGCCTGCGCGGACTCGGACTCCCAACACGAGCAGTACTTC. Protein sequence: CACADSDSQHEQYF. The J gene is TRBJ2-7, the V gene TRBV19, with TRBD2 as a possible D gene (5 bases). There are 14 residues in the CDR3. V lost 11 bases and J 5 bases, leaving 22 bases between the germline ends. In germline, CDR1 is LNHDA, CDR2 SQIVND (reference sequence).

This chain uses TRBV9 with TRBJ2-3; 10 bases line up with TRBD2. The CDR3 is made up of 17 amino acids. J gave up 4 bases and V 2 bases, and 10 bases lay outside the gene matches. Germline loops: CDR1 SGDLS, CDR2 YYNGEE. CDR3 coding DNA: TGTGCCAGCAGCGTGGTCGGAATAGCGGGGGGCCCAGATACGCAGTATTTT. Protein sequence: CASSVVGIAGGPDTQYF.

The rearrangement links TRBV11-1 to TRBJ2-1, with a tentative D call TRBD2 (6 bases). This CDR3 has 16 amino acids. The germline CDR1 and CDR2 sequences are SGHAT and FQDESV (reference sequence). The V gene lost 5 bases and the J gene lost 8 bases, with 22 bases spanning the gap. This chain's CDR3 is CASSPLFGDFSHEQFF. The CDR3 nucleotides read TGTGCCAGCAGCCCCCTTTTTGGGGACTTTTCGCATGAGCAGTTCTTC.

The chain employs TRBV19 and TRBJ1-2; 9 nucleotides align to TRBD1. The CDR3 covers 13 residues. V shed 7 bases and J 8 bases; nucleotides not matched to a gene: 8. Germline CDR1 LNHDA, CDR2 SQIVND (reference sequence). The CDR3 reads CASTDTGGRGYTF. As DNA, the CDR3 is TGTGCCAGTACCGACACAGGGGGCCGGGGCTACACCTTC.

V and J are TRBV6-1 and TRBJ1-5; D is perhaps TRBD1 (6 bases). The CDR3 sequence is 13 residues long. Trimming removed 5 bases at V and 7 bases at J, with 12 bases between. Germline-derived CDR1 and CDR2 are MNHNS and SASEGT. This CDR3 is CASSRQEGQPQHF. In DNA, the CDR3 is TGTGCCAGCAGTAGACAGGAAGGACAGCCCCAGCATTTT.

In this sample, this clone turned up a few times. This chain connects TRBV6-5 to TRBJ1-5; D is undetermined. Germline CDR1 is MNHEY and CDR2 is SVGAGI. The CDR3 length is 13 residues. V lost 4 bases and J 6 bases, leaving 10 bases between the germline ends. The CDR3 DNA is TGTGCCAGCAGTTTATGGCGGAGTCAGCCCCAGCATTTT. As protein: CASSLWRSQPQHF.

The gene calls are TRBV9 and TRBJ1-1; D is possibly TRBD1 (5 bases). The CDR3 spans 14 residues. The germline V gene encodes CDR1 SGDLS and CDR2 YYNGEE. V gave up 3 bases and J gave up 1 base, with 10 bases separating them. The CDR3: CASSGPGQNTEAFF. CDR3 nucleotide sequence: TGTGCCAGCAGCGGCCCCGGACAGAACACTGAAGCTTTCTTT.

The chain's CDR3 is CASSLRTEAFF. The CDR3 nucleotides read TGTGCCAGCAGCTTGCGCACTGAAGCTTTCTTT. The chain carries TRBV5-4 and TRBJ1-1; the D is unclear. Trimming cost V 1 base and J 4 bases, with 2 bases left between them. Germline V gene sequence: CDR1 SGHNT, CDR2 YYREEE (reference sequence). The CDR3 loop spans 11 amino acids. Full variable domain (missing parts from reference TRBV5-4 and TRBJ1-1): ETGVTQSPTHLIKTRGQQVTLRCSSQSGHNTVSWYQQALGQGPQFIFQYYREEENGRGNFPPRFSGLQFPNYSSELNVNALELDDSALYLCASSLRTEAFFGQGTRLTVV.

The chain couples TRBV6-1 to TRBJ2-3, with 9 nucleotides matching TRBD2. CDR1 and CDR2 from the germline V gene are MNHNS and SASEGT. V was clipped by 0 bases and J by 6 bases; unmatched bases: 10. There are 17 residues in the CDR3. The CDR3 region has the DNA TGTGCCAGCAGTGAAGCGCATCGGCGGGGGGGAGGGGATACGCAGTATTTT. Translating it yields CASSEAHRRGGGDTQYF.